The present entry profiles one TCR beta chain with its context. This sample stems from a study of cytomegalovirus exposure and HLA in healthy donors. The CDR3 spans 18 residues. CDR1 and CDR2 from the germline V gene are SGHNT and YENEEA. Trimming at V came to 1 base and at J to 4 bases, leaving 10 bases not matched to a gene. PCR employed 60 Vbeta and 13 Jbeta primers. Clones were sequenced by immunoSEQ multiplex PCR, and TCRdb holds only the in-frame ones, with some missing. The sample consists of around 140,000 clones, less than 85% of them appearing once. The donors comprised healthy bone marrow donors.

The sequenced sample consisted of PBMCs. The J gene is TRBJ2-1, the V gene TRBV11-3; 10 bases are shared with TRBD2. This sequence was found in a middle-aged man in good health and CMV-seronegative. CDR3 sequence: CASSLASTLAGVYNEQFF. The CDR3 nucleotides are TGTGCCAGCAGCTTAGCGTCAACGCTAGCGGGAGTTTACAATGAGCAGTTCTTC.